One sample yielded the 27 T cell receptor beta chains listed below, sequenced in a study of T cell changes during pregnancy in multiple sclerosis. Data came from immunoSEQ multiplex PCR; TCRdb stores just in-frame clones and leaves some out. This sample yields 35,000 to 45,000 clones, of which 87% are seen a single time; under 0.9% belongs to the top ten. This sample comprised CD4+ T cells from peripheral blood mononuclear cells, obtained after pregnancy. Source of these receptors: a female donor with multiple sclerosis, enrolled in a pregnancy study.

The chain has TRBV6-1 and TRBJ1-5, with 7 bases identical to TRBD1. V lost 6 bases and J lost 3; bases outside the gene matches: 2. The CDR3 contains 13 residues. From germline, CDR1 is MNHNS and CDR2 SASEGT. The CDR3 loop reads CASRDRNNQPQHF. DNA for the CDR3: TGTGCCAGCAGGGACAGGAACAATCAGCCCCAGCATTTT.

This chain uses TRBV4-2 with TRBJ2-6; 11 bases match TRBD2. The CDR3 runs to 19 residues. V shed 1 base and J 4 bases; nucleotides not matched to a gene: 9. CDR1 LGHNA and CDR2 YNFKEQ come from the germline V gene. CDR3 in amino acids: CASSQGVAGGPSGANVLTF. In DNA form, the CDR3 reads TGTGCCAGCAGCCAAGGGGTAGCGGGGGGGCCTTCCGGGGCCAACGTCCTGACTTTC.

V and J are TRBV28 and TRBJ1-4; D remains unclear. Per germline, CDR1 MDHEN and CDR2 SYDVKM. V was pared by 6 bases and J by 8 bases, with 16 bases between. The CDR3 has 14 residues. The CDR3 spells CASSHRGSGEKLFF. The CDR3 DNA reads as TGTGCCAGCAGCCACCGTGGCAGCGGAGAAAAACTGTTTTTT.

The sample holds one count of this clone. This chain uses TRBV23-1 with TRBJ2-5, with a possible D match to TRBD2 (7 bases). TRBV23-1 is recorded as an ORF, its role being uncertain. This CDR3 is 18 amino acids long. Trimming removed 1 base from V and 4 bases from J, with 22 bases in between. The CDR3, as DNA: TGCGCCAGCAGTCAATGGGAACTAGGGGGACTACCGGCAGAGACCCAGTACTTC. Its translation: CASSQWELGGLPAETQYF.

To note about this clone: Additional DNA sequences in this sample encode the identical CDR3. J is TRBJ1-5 and V is TRBV30; 9 nucleotides agree with TRBD1. Germline V gene lookup returns CDR1 GTSNPN and CDR2 SVGIG (reference sequence). Losses at the gene ends were 1 base for V and 6 bases for J; bases not matched to a gene: 4. The CDR3 contains 14 residues. CDR3 in DNA: TGTGCCTGGAGTGCTGACAGGGGGAGTCAGCCCCAGCATTTT. It translates to CAWSADRGSQPQHF.

The chain has TRBV5-1 and TRBJ2-3, with TRBD2 matching over 10 bases. The CDR3 sequence is 15 residues long. Germline lookup yields CDR1 SGHRS and CDR2 YFSETQ. J lost 3 bases, V lost 1 base, and 2 bases had no gene match. CDR3 coding DNA: TGCGCCAGCAGCTTGACTAGCGGGGTGACAGATACGCAGTATTTT. Its protein is CASSLTSGVTDTQYF.

The V call is TRBV4-1, the J call TRBJ1-2; the D is unclear. CDR3 size: 14 residues. The V gene lost 5 bases and the J gene lost 2 bases, with 12 bases spanning the gap. CDR1 and CDR2 from the germline V gene are MGHRA and YSYEKL. CDR3 coding DNA: TGCGCCAGCAGCGGTAGAGGGAGAAACTATGGCTACACCTTC. Translated: CASSGRGRNYGYTF.

V usage is TRBV5-1 and J usage is TRBJ1-4, with D unclear. The germline V gene encodes CDR1 SGHRS and CDR2 YFSETQ. Trimming took off 1 base at V and 8 bases at J, with 15 bases between the two ends. This CDR3 has 15 residues. DNA for the CDR3: TGCGCCAGCAGCTTGTCACGGGGAAGCGGGGAAAAACTGTTTTTT. Amino acids: CASSLSRGSGEKLFF. Full variable domain (remainder filled in from reference TRBV5-1 and TRBJ1-4): KAGVTQTPRYLIKTRGQQVTLSCSPISGHRSVSWYQQTPGQGLQFLFEYFSETQRNKGNFPGRFSGRQFSNSRSEMNVSTLELGDSALYLCASSLSRGSGEKLFFGSGTQLSVL.

This rearrangement joins TRBV5-1 to TRBJ1-4; D might be TRBD1 (5 bases). V lost 4 bases to trimming and J lost 0 bases, with 16 bases between them. The CDR3 spans 17 residues. Germline CDR1 reads SGHRS; CDR2 reads YFSETQ. Here the CDR3 reads CASSPRPDSSTNEKLFF. The CDR3 nucleotides are TGCGCCAGCAGCCCTCGGCCCGACAGTTCAACTAATGAAAAACTGTTTTTT. The full variable domain, completed using reference TRBV5-1 and TRBJ1-4, is KAGVTQTPRYLIKTRGQQVTLSCSPISGHRSVSWYQQTPGQGLQFLFEYFSETQRNKGNFPGRFSGRQFSNSRSEMNVSTLELGDSALYLCASSPRPDSSTNEKLFFGSGTQLSVL.

The gene calls are TRBV12-5 and TRBJ2-7, with 7 bases matching TRBD2. The ends lost 0 bases at V and 3 bases at J; junction bases unmatched: 17. This CDR3 is built from 19 residues. The germline V gene encodes CDR1 LGHNT and CDR2 FRNRAP. This CDR3 reads CASGLVGRGTLLSNYEQYF. The CDR3 DNA reads TGTGCTAGTGGTTTGGTAGGGCGGGGGACTCTACTATCAAACTACGAGCAGTACTTC. Full variable domain (rest looked up from reference TRBV12-5 and TRBJ2-7): DARVTQTPRHKVTEMGQEVTMRCQPILGHNTVFWYRQTMMQGLELLAYFRNRAPLDDSGMPKDRFSAEMPDATLATLKIQPSEPRDSAVYFCASGLVGRGTLLSNYEQYFGPGTRLTVT.

V and J are TRBV30 and TRBJ1-4, with D perhaps TRBD1 (5 bases). V was cut by 3 bases and J by 11 bases, with 10 bases left in between. This CDR3 is 11 amino acids long. The germline V gene encodes CDR1 GTSNPN and CDR2 SVGIG (reference sequence). The CDR3 is CAWSMGGKLFF. In DNA form, the CDR3 reads TGTGCCTGGAGCATGGGGGGGAAACTGTTTTTT.

This clone came up once. V and J are TRBV2 and TRBJ2-3; TRBD2 matches at 8 bases. The CDR3 consists of 15 residues. With V trimmed by 5 bases and J by 5 bases, 9 bases remained unmatched. Germline CDR1 and CDR2: SNHLY and FYNNEI. In DNA form, the CDR3 reads TGTGCCAGCAGTTTTGCGGGGGGCGGCGGAGATACGCAGTATTTT. It yields the protein CASSFAGGGGDTQYF.

This clone was counted once. The chain carries TRBV5-5 and TRBJ1-2, with 7 nucleotides matching TRBD1. Per the germline V gene, CDR1 is SGHKS and CDR2 is YYEKEE (reference sequence). V was clipped by 0 bases and J by 8 bases; unmatched bases: 10. The length of the CDR3 is 15 residues. In DNA, the CDR3 is TGTGCCAGCAGCTTGGCGCGGCCCTGGACAGGCGGCTACACCTTC. Protein product: CASSLARPWTGGYTF.

The chain recombines TRBV6-1 with TRBJ1-5, with TRBD1 as a possible D gene (6 bases). CDR3 length: 15 amino acids. Germline V lookup: CDR1 MNHNS, CDR2 SASEGT. The V gene lost 5 bases and the J gene lost 2 bases, with 13 bases spanning the gap. DNA of the CDR3: TGTGCCAGCAGTCGGGGGGGGGCTGGCAATCAGCCCCAGCATTTT. As protein: CASSRGGAGNQPQHF.

The rearrangement joins TRBV2 to TRBJ1-5; perhaps TRBD1 as D (6 bases). The CDR3 spans 13 residues. Trimming pared 1 base from V and 5 bases from J, leaving 6 bases between. Per germline, CDR1 SNHLY and CDR2 FYNNEI. CDR3 sequence: CASSEDRDQPQHF. Written as DNA, the CDR3 is TGTGCCAGCAGTGAAGACAGGGATCAGCCCCAGCATTTT.

Only one count was recorded for this clone. The V and J genes are TRBV6-6 and TRBJ2-5; TRBD2 aligns across 7 bases. CDR3 length: 13 residues. Trimming took 7 bases from V and 3 from J; bases not matched to a gene: 5. Germline CDR1 is MNHNY and CDR2 is SVGAGI (reference sequence). CDR3 coding DNA: TGTGCCAGCACCCGGGGGGTAGAAGAGACCCAGTACTTC. It codes for CASTRGVEETQYF.

The chain carries TRBV6-6 and TRBJ1-4; TRBD1 is a possible D gene (5 bases). Trimming removed 0 bases at V and 11 bases at J, with 19 bases between. This CDR3 region has 16 residues. From germline, CDR1 is MNHNY and CDR2 SVGAGI (reference sequence). CDR3 loop: CASSYSMGGPGRKLFF. The CDR3 DNA follows: TGTGCCAGCAGTTACTCAATGGGGGGACCGGGTAGGAAACTGTTTTTT.

The chain is built from TRBV30 and TRBJ2-7, with D hard to call. The V gene lost 2 bases and the J gene lost 9 bases, with 14 bases spanning the gap. Germline assignment: CDR1 GTSNPN and CDR2 SVGIG (reference sequence). The CDR3 totals 12 residues. CDR3 sequence: CAWSSVSMGQYF. Here the CDR3 DNA reads TGTGCCTGGAGTAGCGTCTCGATGGGGCAGTACTTC. The full variable domain, with the rest looked up from reference TRBV30 and TRBJ2-7, is SQTIHQWPATLVQPVGSPLSLECTVEGTSNPNLYWYRQAAGRGLQLLFYSVGIGQISSEVPQNLSASRPQDRQFILSSKKLLLSDSGFYLCAWSSVSMGQYFGPGTRLTVT.

V and J are TRBV5-1 and TRBJ2-5; TRBD2 matches 13 bases. Germline V gene sequence: CDR1 SGHRS, CDR2 YFSETQ. This CDR3 spans 18 amino acids. V shed 4 bases, J shed 3 bases, and the junction held 12 bases outside the gene matches. This CDR3 is CASSPIPRLAGGEETQYF. Here the CDR3 DNA reads TGCGCCAGCAGCCCCATACCCAGACTAGCGGGGGGTGAAGAGACCCAGTACTTC. Based on the CDR3 plus reference TRBV5-1 and TRBJ2-5, the full variable domain is KAGVTQTPRYLIKTRGQQVTLSCSPISGHRSVSWYQQTPGQGLQFLFEYFSETQRNKGNFPGRFSGRQFSNSRSEMNVSTLELGDSALYLCASSPIPRLAGGEETQYFGPGTRLLVL.

The chain joins TRBV11-2 to TRBJ2-4; D is perhaps TRBD2 (6 bases). The germline V gene encodes CDR1 SGHAT and CDR2 FQNNGV. The CDR3 has 14 amino acids. Trimming removed 4 bases at V and 7 bases at J, with 14 bases between. CDR3 loop: CASSSWERENIQYF. Here the CDR3 DNA reads TGTGCCAGCAGCTCTTGGGAACGGGAGAACATTCAGTACTTC.

The chain employs TRBV9 and TRBJ2-7, with a possible D match to TRBD1 (6 bases). Germline-derived CDR1 and CDR2 are SGDLS and YYNGEE. This CDR3 spans 14 amino acids. V gave up 7 bases and J gave up 3 bases, with 17 bases separating them. Written as DNA, the CDR3 is TGTGCCAGCGCAGAGGCGGGCAGGGGCTACGAGCAGTACTTC. Amino acids: CASAEAGRGYEQYF.

The J gene is TRBJ1-2, the V gene TRBV30; D is ambiguous. This CDR3 contains 14 residues. Trimming stripped 2 bases from V and 6 bases from J, with 16 bases between. CDR1 GTSNPN and CDR2 SVGIG come from the germline V gene (reference sequence). The CDR3 reads CAWSPVPRRDGYTF. The CDR3 coding sequence is TGTGCCTGGAGTCCCGTCCCTCGGAGAGATGGCTACACCTTC.

This chain joins TRBV9 and TRBJ1-6; tentative D call: TRBD1 (5 bases). From germline, CDR1 is SGDLS and CDR2 YYNGEE. The CDR3 extends over 14 amino acids. Trimming cost V 0 bases and J 10 bases, with 11 bases left between them. The CDR3 nucleotides read TGTGCCAGCAGCGTAGATGCAGGGTCATCACCCCTCCACTTT. It translates to CASSVDAGSSPLHF.

The V and J genes are TRBV19 and TRBJ1-1, with D hard to call. The CDR3 length is 14 residues. V dropped 3 bases and J dropped 0 bases, with 8 bases sitting between them. Germline CDR1 is LNHDA and CDR2 is SQIVND (reference sequence). The CDR3 DNA sequence: TGTGCCAGTAGTATCCTAGAGTTGAACACTGAAGCTTTCTTT. This encodes CASSILELNTEAFF.

This rearrangement joins TRBV9 to TRBJ2-6, with 11 nucleotides matching TRBD2. Germline trimming cut 4 bases from V and 13 bases from J; bases unmatched to any gene: 13. The germline V gene encodes CDR1 SGDLS and CDR2 YYNGEE. The CDR3 runs 16 residues. CDR3 bases: TGTGCCAGCAGCCCTAATATAGCGGGGGGGCCTTCTGTCCTGACTTTC. Its translation: CASSPNIAGGPSVLTF.

The chain employs TRBV2 and TRBJ1-2; no definite D call. There are 12 residues in the CDR3. Trimming stripped 6 bases from V and 8 bases from J, with 13 bases between. In germline, CDR1 is SNHLY, CDR2 FYNNEI. The CDR3 loop is CASRLQLGGYTF. As DNA, the CDR3 is TGTGCCAGCAGGTTACAGCTGGGCGGCTACACCTTC.

The chain recombines TRBV5-4 with TRBJ1-3; tentative D call: TRBD1 (6 bases). The CDR3 length is 15 residues. Germline V gene lookup returns CDR1 SGHNT and CDR2 YYREEE (reference sequence). V lost 2 bases to trimming and J lost 2 bases, with 11 bases between them. The CDR3, as DNA: TGTGCCAGCAGCTTTGGAAAGGGGGCTGGAAACACCATATATTTT. This sequence encodes CASSFGKGAGNTIYF.